Sequencing of this T cell receptor (beta chain) was carried out in a study of blood T cell repertoires in COVID-19. The germline CDR1 and CDR2 sequences are LNHDA and SQIVND (reference sequence). V was clipped by 3 bases and J by 4 bases, with 14 bases between them. CDR3 length: 15 residues. The data were produced by immunoSEQ multiplex PCR, yet TCRdb's version contains in-frame clones alone and is incomplete. The data hold about 130,000 clones, with about 80% observed a single time. The receptor comes from an elderly woman with acute or convalescent COVID-19. The V gene is TRBV19, the J gene TRBJ2-3; possibly TRBD1 for D (6 bases). What was sequenced was peripheral blood. This CDR3 is CASSIGQKPPDTQYF. The CDR3 DNA sequence: TGTGCCAGTAGTATCGGACAGAAGCCCCCAGATACGCAGTATTTT.